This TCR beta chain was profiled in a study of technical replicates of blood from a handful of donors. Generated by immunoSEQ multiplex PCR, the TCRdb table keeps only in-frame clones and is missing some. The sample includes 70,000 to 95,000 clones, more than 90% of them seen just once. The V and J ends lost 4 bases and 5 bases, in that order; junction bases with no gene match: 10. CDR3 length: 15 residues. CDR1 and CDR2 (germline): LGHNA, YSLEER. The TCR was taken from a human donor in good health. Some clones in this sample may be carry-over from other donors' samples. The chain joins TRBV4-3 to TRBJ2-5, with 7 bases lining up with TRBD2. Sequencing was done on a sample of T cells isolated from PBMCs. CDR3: CASSPVLASWETQYF. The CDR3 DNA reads TGCGCCAGCAGCCCGGTACTAGCGTCTTGGGAGACCCAGTACTTC.